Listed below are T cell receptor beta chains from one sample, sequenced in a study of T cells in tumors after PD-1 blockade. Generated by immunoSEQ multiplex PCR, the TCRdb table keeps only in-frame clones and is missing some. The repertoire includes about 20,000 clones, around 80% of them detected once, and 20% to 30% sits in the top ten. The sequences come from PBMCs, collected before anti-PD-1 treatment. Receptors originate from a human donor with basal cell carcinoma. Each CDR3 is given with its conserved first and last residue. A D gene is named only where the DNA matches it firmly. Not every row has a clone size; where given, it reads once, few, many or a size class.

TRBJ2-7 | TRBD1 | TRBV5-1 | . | TGCGCCAGCAGCTTGGTTTTACAGGGGAACCCCTACGAGCAGTACTTC | CASSLVLQGNPYEQYF
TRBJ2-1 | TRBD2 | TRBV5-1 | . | TGCGCCAGCAGGCAACTAGCGGGAGGCAATGAGCAGTTCTTC | CASRQLAGGNEQFF
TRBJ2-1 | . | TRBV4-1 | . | TGCGCCAGCAGCCAATTAGGGACTCAATACAATGAGCAGTTCTTC | CASSQLGTQYNEQFF
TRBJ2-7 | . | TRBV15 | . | TGTGCCACCAGCAGAGGGCCCCGGACCGGGACGTACGAGCAGTACTTC | CATSRGPRTGTYEQYF
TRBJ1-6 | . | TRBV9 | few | TGTGCCAGCAGCGTGGACGGCGCTAATTCACCCCTCCACTTT | CASSVDGANSPLHF
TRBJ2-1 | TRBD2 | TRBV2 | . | TGTCCCACCTGTGACGGGGGGGCGCGGGCGGGGAGCTCCTACAATGAGCAGTTCTTC | CPTCDGGARAGSSYNEQFF
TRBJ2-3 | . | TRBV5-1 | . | TGCGCCAGCAGCTTAACAGTTGGCACAGATACGCAGTATTTT | CASSLTVGTDTQYF
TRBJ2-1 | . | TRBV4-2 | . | TGTGCCAGCAGCCAAGATCGGAAAGGCTACAATGAGCAGTTCTTC | CASSQDRKGYNEQFF
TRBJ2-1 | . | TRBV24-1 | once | TGTGCCACCAGTGCAGGGACCTACAATGAGCAGTTCTTC | CATSAGTYNEQFF
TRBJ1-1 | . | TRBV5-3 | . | TGTGCCAGAAGCCCGACGTCACGCTTGAACACTGAAGCTTTCTTT | CARSPTSRLNTEAFF
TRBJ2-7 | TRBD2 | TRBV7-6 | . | TGTGCCAGCAGCTCGGCCAGGGGCGGAACTAGCGGGAGTTTCTACGAGCAGTACTTC | CASSSARGGTSGSFYEQYF
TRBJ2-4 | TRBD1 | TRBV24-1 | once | TGTGCCACCAGTTTAAGGCATTTTAGGACAGGGAAGTATCTAGCCAAAAACATTCAGTACTTC | CATSLRHFRTGKYLAKNIQYF
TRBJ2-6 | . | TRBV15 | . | TGTGCCACCAGCAGAGACAGGCCGTCTGGGGCCAACGTCCTGACTTTC | CATSRDRPSGANVLTF
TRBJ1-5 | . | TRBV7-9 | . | TGTGCCAGCAGCCCAAGGGGCGATCAGCCCCAGCATTTT | CASSPRGDQPQHF
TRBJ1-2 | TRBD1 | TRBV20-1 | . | TGCAGTGCTTCCACAGGGGGCGGCTACACCTTC | CSASTGGGYTF
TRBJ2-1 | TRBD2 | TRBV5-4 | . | TGTGCCAGCCACCGAGCGGGGAAAAATGAGCAGTTCTTC | CASHRAGKNEQFF
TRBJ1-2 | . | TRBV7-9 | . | TGTGCCAGCTGGGACTATGGCTACACCTTC | CASWDYGYTF
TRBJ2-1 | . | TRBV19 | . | TGTGCCAGTCACCAGGGCGACAATGAGCAGTTCTTC | CASHQGDNEQFF
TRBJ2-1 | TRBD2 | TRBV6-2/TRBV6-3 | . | TGTGCCAGCAGTTACACAGGACTAGCGGGATACAATGAGCAGTTCTTC | CASSYTGLAGYNEQFF
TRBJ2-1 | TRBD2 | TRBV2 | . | TGTCCCTGCTGTGACGGGGGGGCGGGGGAGGGGAGCTCCTACAATGAGCAGTTCTTC | CPCCDGGAGEGSSYNEQFF
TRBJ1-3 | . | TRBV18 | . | TGTGCCAGCTCACCAGGAGCAGAAAGCTCTGGAAACACCATATATTTT | CASSPGAESSGNTIYF
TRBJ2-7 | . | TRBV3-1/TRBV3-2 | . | TGTGCCAGCAGCCAAGGCAGGGCCCTTTACGAGCAGTACTTC | CASSQGRALYEQYF
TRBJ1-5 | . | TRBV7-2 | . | TGTGCCAGCAGCTTAGTCTGGAGGGGCAATCAGCCCCAGCATTTT | CASSLVWRGNQPQHF
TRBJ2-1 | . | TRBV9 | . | TGTGCCAGCAGCGTAGCAGGAGACTACAATGAGCAGTTCTTC | CASSVAGDYNEQFF
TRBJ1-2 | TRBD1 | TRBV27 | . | TGTGCCAGCAGTTTACACCAGGGGGCCCTTTCTATGGGCTACACCTTC | CASSLHQGALSMGYTF
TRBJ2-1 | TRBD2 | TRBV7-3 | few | TGTGCCAGCAGCTACCTAGCGGTCCGCTCCTACAATGAGCAGTTCTTC | CASSYLAVRSYNEQFF
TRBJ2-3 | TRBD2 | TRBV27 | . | TGTGCCAGCAGTTCTGTATATGGCGGGAGCTTTGATACGCAGTATTTT | CASSSVYGGSFDTQYF
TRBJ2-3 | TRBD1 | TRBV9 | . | TGTGCCAGCAGCGTTACAGGGGGCAGAACAGATACGCAGTATTTT | CASSVTGGRTDTQYF
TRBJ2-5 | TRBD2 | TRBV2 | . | TGTGCCAGCAAAATAGCGGGGTACCAAGAGACCCAGTACTTC | CASKIAGYQETQYF
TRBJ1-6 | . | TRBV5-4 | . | TGTGCCAGCACCCAAGGAACAGACGAGTTACCCCTCCACTTT | CASTQGTDELPLHF
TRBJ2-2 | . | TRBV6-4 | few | TGTGCCAGAAAGAACCGTATGAGAGAGGGCCGACGGGAGCTGTTTTTT | CARKNRMREGRRELFF
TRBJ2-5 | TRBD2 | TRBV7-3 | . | TGTGCCAGCGCGCGCCAAGCGGGGGGGTCGGAGACCCAGTACTTC | CASARQAGGSETQYF
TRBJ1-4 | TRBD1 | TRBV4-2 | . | TGTGCCAGCAGCCAAGGGGGACAGAATGAAAAACTGTTTTTT | CASSQGGQNEKLFF
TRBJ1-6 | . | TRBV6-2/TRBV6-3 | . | TGTGCCAGCAGTTTCAACAGTTTCTCCTATAATTCACCCCTCCACTTT | CASSFNSFSYNSPLHF